These 20 T cell receptor beta chains were sequenced from one sample in a study of Ad26.COV2.S vaccination and SARS-CoV-2 variants. Treatment noted: roughly 18 received Ad26.COV2.S at low or high dose, single or two shots; about 5 received placebo; per-sample allocation not given. Specimens were obtained on day 63 following the first vaccine or placebo injection. The table came from immunoSEQ multiplex PCR; TCRdb's copy has only in-frame clones and leaves some out. The table has 350,000 to 500,000 clones, about 90% seen once. Material: peripheral blood, obtained in a trial of Ad26.COV2.S vaccine versus placebo. The receptors come from a person between 18 and 60 years old who received the Ad26.COV2.S COVID-19 vaccine or a placebo.

The chain links TRBV2 to TRBJ1-4, with D perhaps matching TRBD1 (5 bases). The CDR3 totals 15 residues. Germline V gene sequence: CDR1 SNHLY, CDR2 FYNNEI. Trimming removed 4 bases from V and 4 bases from J, with 13 bases in between. Here the CDR3 reads CASSGIRDLNEKLFF. In DNA form, the CDR3 reads TGTGCCAGCAGTGGCATCCGGGACCTTAATGAAAAACTGTTTTTT.

The V call is TRBV5-1, the J call TRBJ2-2; TRBD2 matches at 12 bases. This CDR3 is 15 amino acids long. Germline CDR1 reads SGHRS; CDR2 reads YFSETQ. The J segment lost 7 bases and the V segment lost 4 bases, leaving 5 bases of the junction unmatched. Here the CDR3 reads CASSETSGRVGELFF. CDR3 sequence (DNA): TGCGCCAGCAGCGAGACTAGCGGGAGAGTCGGGGAGCTGTTTTTT.

The V gene is TRBV7-9, the J gene TRBJ2-4; D is tentatively TRBD1 or TRBD2 (5 bases each). The CDR3 is 16 residues long. Germline V CDR1 and CDR2: SEHNR, FQNEAQ (reference sequence). The germline V and J ends were trimmed by 5 bases and 1 base, with 15 bases remaining between them. CDR3: CASSTGSGIAKNIQYF. In DNA, the CDR3 is TGTGCCAGCAGCACAGGATCGGGGATTGCCAAAAACATTCAGTACTTC.

The genes are TRBV18 and TRBJ1-1; 7 nucleotides line up with TRBD1. Germline CDR1 and CDR2: KGHSH and LQKENI. This CDR3 spans 15 amino acids. J was trimmed by 7 bases and V by 3 bases; bases with no gene match: 11. Here the CDR3 reads CASSPLKWDSGEAFF. CDR3 nucleotides: TGTGCCAGCTCACCGCTAAAGTGGGACAGCGGTGAAGCTTTCTTT.

This clone was counted once. This chain connects TRBV28 to TRBJ1-5, with D perhaps TRBD1 (6 bases). Germline CDR1 is MDHEN and CDR2 is SYDVKM. V lost 7 bases and J 1 base, leaving 17 bases between the germline ends. This CDR3 is built from 16 residues. CDR3 protein: CASTPGGQTSNQPQHF. Here the CDR3 DNA reads TGTGCCAGCACCCCGGGGGGACAAACAAGCAATCAGCCCCAGCATTTT.

This clone was observed a single time. The V call is TRBV19, the J call TRBJ1-4, with 9 bases fitting TRBD1. The trim removed 4 bases at V and 0 bases at J, leaving 6 bases unmatched. Germline V gives CDR1 LNHDA, CDR2 SQIVND (reference sequence). The CDR3 totals 17 residues. CDR3 sequence reads: CASSTGQGTPTNEKLFF. CDR3 DNA: TGTGCCAGTAGTACCGGACAGGGGACCCCAACTAATGAAAAACTGTTTTTT.

The gene calls are TRBV28 and TRBJ2-5; D may correspond to TRBD1 or TRBD2 (5 bases each). This CDR3 has 14 residues. Looked up from germline, CDR1 is MDHEN and CDR2 is SYDVKM. V was shortened by 5 bases and J by 1 base, with 11 bases between the two germline ends. CDR3: CASSPGPSQETQYF. CDR3 bases: TGTGCCAGCAGTCCGGGGCCTAGCCAAGAGACCCAGTACTTC.

The rearrangement uses TRBV11-2 and TRBJ2-2, with TRBD1 matching over 8 bases. The junction had 12 bases not matched to a gene; V was cut back by 6 bases and J by 3 bases. This CDR3 comprises 17 residues. CDR1 SGHAT and CDR2 FQNNGV come from the germline V gene. Here the CDR3 reads CASSFYSDRDYTGELFF. The CDR3 DNA reads TGTGCCAGCAGTTTTTACTCGGACAGGGACTACACCGGGGAGCTGTTTTTT.

The chain links TRBV18 to TRBJ2-2, with D perhaps matching TRBD1 or TRBD2 (5 bases each). This CDR3 is 16 amino acids long. Trimming took 1 base from V and 2 from J, leaving 11 bases between them. Germline V gives CDR1 KGHSH, CDR2 LQKENI. The CDR3 region has the DNA TGTGCCAGCTCACCACAGAGGGGAGTTAACACCGGGGAGCTGTTTTTT. It translates to CASSPQRGVNTGELFF. The whole variable domain, remainder taken from reference TRBV18 and TRBJ2-2, is NAGVMQNPRHLVRRRGQEARLRCSPMKGHSHVYWYRQLPEEGLKFMVYLQKENIIDESGMPKERFSAEFPKEGPSILRIQQVVRGDSAAYFCASSPQRGVNTGELFFGEGSRLTVL.

The chain recombines TRBV24-1 with TRBJ2-3; 7 nucleotides align to TRBD1. The CDR3 runs 13 residues. The J segment lost 11 bases and the V segment lost 7 bases, leaving 11 bases of the junction unmatched. Germline loops: CDR1 KGHDR, CDR2 SFDVKD. CDR3 in amino acids: CATSPTVTGVQYF. Here the CDR3 DNA reads TGTGCCACCAGCCCCACAGTTACAGGGGTGCAGTATTTT.

The chain carries TRBV5-1 and TRBJ1-1, with D possibly being TRBD1 (6 bases). Trimming took 2 bases from V and 5 from J, leaving 13 bases between them. CDR1 SGHRS and CDR2 YFSETQ come from the germline V gene. CDR3 length: 14 residues. This CDR3 reads CASSFQGLGTEAFF. DNA of the CDR3: TGCGCCAGCAGCTTCCAGGGGTTAGGGACTGAAGCTTTCTTT.

This clone was detected only once. Other DNA sequences in this specimen translate into the identical CDR3. This chain connects TRBV27 to TRBJ1-2, with D tentatively TRBD1 (5 bases). Trimming cost V 2 bases and J 5 bases, with 9 bases left between them. CDR3 length: 13 amino acids. Germline assignment: CDR1 MNHEY and CDR2 SMNVEV (reference sequence). CDR3 bases: TGTGCCAGCAGTTTAGGGGGAGGTTATGGCTACACCTTC. Its protein product is CASSLGGGYGYTF.

In this sample, this clone turned up a few times. V usage is TRBV11-3 and J usage is TRBJ2-1; D might be TRBD2 (5 bases). Trimming cost V 5 bases and J 4 bases, with 15 bases left between them. The length of the CDR3 is 15 residues. Germline V gene lookup returns CDR1 SGHNT and CDR2 YENEEA. DNA of the CDR3: TGTGCCAGCAGCACCACGAGGGCGACTTACAATGAGCAGTTCTTC. As protein: CASSTTRATYNEQFF.

The V call is TRBV4-2, the J call TRBJ1-3, with D unclear. This CDR3 contains 15 residues. The germline V and J ends were trimmed by 4 bases and 0 bases, with 10 bases remaining between them. Germline values: CDR1 LGHNA, CDR2 YNFKEQ. CDR3 amino acids: CASSRDTRSGNTIYF. In DNA form, the CDR3 reads TGTGCCAGCAGCCGAGACACCCGCTCTGGAAACACCATATATTTT.

The chain recombines TRBV7-2 with TRBJ2-1, with D perhaps matching TRBD1 or TRBD2 (5 bases each). V dropped 1 base and J dropped 8 bases, with 15 bases sitting between them. CDR1 and CDR2 (germline): SGHTA, FQGNSA. CDR3 length equals 15 residues. The CDR3 protein is CASSLERDRFDEQFF. The CDR3 region has the DNA TGTGCCAGCAGCTTAGAAAGGGACCGTTTCGATGAGCAGTTCTTC.

V usage is TRBV5-6 and J usage is TRBJ2-6, with TRBD2 identical over 14 bases. The CDR3 length is 19 residues. Trimming cost V 4 bases and J 2 bases; bases outside gene matches: 8. The germline V gene encodes CDR1 SGHDT and CDR2 YYEEEE. CDR3 DNA: TGTGCCAGCAGCAAGGGACTAGCGGGAGTAGGGGCTGGGGCCAACGTCCTGACTTTC. Amino acids: CASSKGLAGVGAGANVLTF.

V usage is TRBV19 and J usage is TRBJ1-1; D gene ambiguous. The germline V and J ends were trimmed by 3 bases and 0 bases, with 14 bases remaining between them. The CDR3 is 16 amino acids. CDR1 is LNHDA, CDR2 SQIVND, per germline (reference sequence). In DNA form, the CDR3 reads TGTGCCAGTAGTATTTTCGGCGGACTAATGAACACTGAAGCTTTCTTT. Translated: CASSIFGGLMNTEAFF.

This rearrangement joins TRBV6-2 or TRBV6-3 to TRBJ1-5; tentative D call: TRBD1 (5 bases). The CDR3 sequence is 14 residues long. Deletions cut 3 bases from V and 5 bases from J, with 11 bases between. Per germline, CDR1 MNHEY and CDR2 SVGEGT. In DNA form, the CDR3 reads TGTGCCAGCAGTTATACTGGGGGGGATCAGCCCCAGCATTTT. It is translated as CASSYTGGDQPQHF.

V usage is TRBV14 and J usage is TRBJ1-2; the D is unclear. The germline V gene has CDR1 SGHDN and CDR2 FVKESK. This CDR3 spans 13 amino acids. Between the trimmed V and J ends, which lost 0 bases and 10 bases, there was a span of 12 bases. The CDR3 DNA is TGTGCCAGCAGCCAAGACCCCCGTAGGGCCTACACCTTC. Protein: CASSQDPRRAYTF.

This clone showed up just a few times. The chain combines TRBV14 with TRBJ2-2, with TRBD1 identical over 10 bases. V dropped 4 bases and J dropped 6; count of bases not matched to a gene: 5. This CDR3 is 15 amino acids long. The germline gives CDR1 SGHDN, CDR2 FVKESK. In DNA form, the CDR3 reads TGTGCCAGCAGCCCAGGACAGGGGGTCGCCGGGGAGCTGTTTTTT. Translation: CASSPGQGVAGELFF. Filled out from reference TRBV14 and TRBJ2-2, the complete variable domain reads EAGVTQFPSHSVIEKGQTVTLRCDPISGHDNLYWYRRVMGKEIKFLLHFVKESKQDESGMPNNRFLAERTGGTYSTLKVQPAELEDSGVYFCASSPGQGVAGELFFGEGSRLTVL.